This entry describes one T cell receptor beta chain. Its antigen is undetermined. The sample originates from a study of T cells in Graves' hyperthyroidism and ophthalmopathy. Study-wide points: In blood, most of the thyroid clonotypes expanded above 0.001 were also present.

This CDR3 is built from 15 residues. Germline V gives CDR1 MGHRA, CDR2 YSYEKL. Trimming took 1 base from V and 7 from J; bases not matched to a gene: 8. RNA transcripts provided the source from which TCR beta CDR3 regions were amplified. The TCR CDR3 was amplified in a first-round RT-PCR using the HTBI primer set. TCRdb reprocessed the multiplex PCR reads with MiXCR, giving one entry per CDR3 protein. The data hold 300,000 to 400,000 distinct CDR3 sequences, with under 20% observed a single time. The specimen sequenced was blood. The sequence came from a man aged 18 to 29 with Graves' ophthalmopathy. V is TRBV4-1 and J is TRBJ1-1; 8 positions match TRBD1. The CDR3 here is CASSQVGRGQNEAFF. CDR3 nucleotides: TGCGCCAGCAGCCAAGTAGGCAGGGGGCAAAATGAAGCTTTCTTT.